Listed below are T cell receptor beta chains from one sample, sequenced in a study of cytomegalovirus exposure and HLA in healthy donors. Produced via immunoSEQ multiplex PCR; TCRdb's table is partial and in-frame only. The data show 160,000 or so clones, with around 80% seen just once and about 1.4% held by the top ten. The specimen was PBMCs. Receptor source: a woman younger than 35 in good health and CMV-seronegative. Each CDR3 is given with its conserved first and last residue. The D gene is left open where the match is weak. A clone size is listed for some rows: how often the clone was seen (once, few, many), or a class if it is expanded.

TRBV25-1	TRBD1	TRBJ1-1	NA	CASSGQGIFAFF	TGTGCCAGCAGTGGACAGGGTATTTTTGCTTTCTTT
TRBV28	NA	TRBJ1-6	NA	CASSLMGGSSPLHF	TGTGCCAGCAGTTTGATGGGAGGGAGTTCACCCCTCCACTTT
TRBV5-1	TRBD1	TRBJ2-7	NA	CASSLDTGGLNYEQYF	TGCGCCAGCAGCTTGGATACAGGGGGCCTGAACTACGAGCAGTACTTC
TRBV15	NA	TRBJ1-1	NA	CATSPRAGNTEAFF	TGTGCCACCAGCCCCAGAGCAGGTAACACTGAAGCTTTCTTT
TRBV7-6	NA	TRBJ2-7	NA	CASSLDSTYEQYF	TGTGCCAGCAGCTTAGACAGTACCTACGAGCAGTACTTC
TRBV30	NA	TRBJ1-3	NA	CAWSVAENTIYF	TGTGCCTGGAGTGTAGCCGAAAACACCATATATTTT
TRBV28	NA	TRBJ2-3	few	CASSRDLTDTQYF	TGTGCCAGCAGTCGCGATCTCACAGATACGCAGTATTTT
TRBV7-6	TRBD1	TRBJ1-5	few	CASSLGQGAGQPQHF	TGTGCCAGCAGCTTAGGACAGGGGGCTGGTCAGCCCCAGCATTTT
TRBV11-2	TRBD1	TRBJ1-2	NA	CASSLDLGTGHGYTF	TGTGCCAGCAGCTTAGATCTTGGGACAGGGCATGGCTACACCTTC
TRBV5-5	TRBD2	TRBJ2-3	NA	CASSPPRIAGSTDTQYF	TGTGCCAGCAGCCCGCCTAGGATAGCGGGTTCGACAGATACGCAGTATTTT
TRBV6-6	TRBD2	TRBJ2-7	few	CASSLSSGGYEQYF	TGTGCCAGCAGCCTATCTAGCGGGGGATACGAGCAGTACTTC
TRBV7-9	TRBD1	TRBJ1-1	once	CASSADRGSRAFF	TGTGCCAGCAGCGCCGACAGGGGATCAAGAGCTTTCTTT
TRBV18	TRBD1	TRBJ2-4	NA	CASSPVDRAAIQYF	TGTGCCAGCTCACCCGTGGACAGGGCGGCCATTCAGTACTTC
TRBV5-5	TRBD1	TRBJ1-1	NA	CASSFAGGNTEAFF	TGTGCCAGCAGCTTTGCAGGGGGCAACACTGAAGCTTTCTTT
TRBV11-2	TRBD2	TRBJ2-4	NA	CASLGGGAGENSQYF	TGTGCCAGCCTCGGCGGGGGGGCCGGAGAAAACAGTCAGTACTTC
TRBV28	NA	TRBJ1-5	NA	CASSFTNSYQPQHF	TGTGCCAGCAGTTTTACCAACAGCTATCAGCCCCAGCATTTT
TRBV19	TRBD1	TRBJ2-1	NA	CASMRRQGHNEQFF	TGTGCCAGTATGAGGAGACAGGGCCACAATGAGCAGTTCTTC
TRBV5-6	NA	TRBJ1-1	NA	CASSLRGGRNTEAFF	TGTGCCAGCAGCTTGAGGGGGGGTAGGAACACTGAAGCTTTCTTT
TRBV27	NA	TRBJ1-1	NA	CASSSRWLNTEAFF	TGTGCCAGCAGTTCCCGGTGGTTGAACACTGAAGCTTTCTTT
TRBV28	TRBD1	TRBJ1-2	NA	CASSSSGTGLGYTF	TGTGCCAGCAGTTCCTCCGGGACAGGGCTAGGCTACACCTTC
TRBV6-4	TRBD2	TRBJ2-5	NA	CASSASPTGGTQYF	TGTGCCAGCAGTGCGTCCCCCACGGGGGGGACCCAGTACTTC
TRBV7-8	NA	TRBJ2-5	NA	CASSLGQRETQYF	TGTGCCAGCAGCTTAGGACAGAGAGAGACCCAGTACTTC
TRBV5-1	NA	TRBJ2-5	NA	CASSLNAGMKTQYF	TGCGCCAGCAGCTTGAACGCAGGGATGAAGACCCAGTACTTC
TRBV19	TRBD2	TRBJ2-7	NA	CASSYRRTSVSYEQYF	TGTGCCAGTAGTTATCGTAGGACTAGCGTTTCCTACGAGCAGTACTTC
TRBV4-2	TRBD2	TRBJ2-7	NA	CASSQALAGEWYEQYF	TGTGCCAGCAGCCAGGCCTTAGCGGGGGAGTGGTACGAGCAGTACTTC
TRBV2	TRBD2	TRBJ2-7	NA	CASSEALLAGISYEQYF	TGTGCCAGCAGTGAAGCGTTATTAGCGGGGATCAGCTACGAGCAGTACTTC
TRBV2	NA	TRBJ2-7	NA	CASKRTLNYEQYF	TGTGCCAGCAAGCGAACCTTGAACTACGAGCAGTACTTC
TRBV30	NA	TRBJ2-5	NA	CAWSVGGPQETQYF	TGTGCCTGGAGTGTTGGCGGTCCCCAAGAGACCCAGTACTTC
TRBV28	NA	TRBJ2-3	NA	CASSPKGASGRSTDTQYF	TGTGCCAGCAGCCCTAAGGGGGCTAGCGGGCGGAGCACAGATACGCAGTATTTT
TRBV11-2	NA	TRBJ1-1	NA	CASSSYRLNTEAFF	TGTGCCAGCAGCTCCTACAGGTTGAACACTGAAGCTTTCTTT
TRBV10-3	NA	TRBJ2-7	NA	CAISPTGGGAYEQYF	TGTGCCATCAGTCCCACAGGGGGGGGCGCCTACGAGCAGTACTTC
TRBV11-1	NA	TRBJ1-3	NA	CASSTSPGNTIYF	TGTGCCAGCAGCACTAGTCCTGGAAACACCATATATTTT
TRBV5-1	NA	TRBJ1-1	NA	CASSPRSGNTEAFF	TGCGCCAGCAGCCCCCGGTCCGGGAACACTGAAGCTTTCTTT
TRBV19	TRBD1	TRBJ1-5	NA	CASRWGAGGYSNQPQHF	TGTGCCAGTAGATGGGGGGCAGGGGGCTATAGCAATCAGCCCCAGCATTTT
TRBV6-5	NA	TRBJ1-5	NA	CASSLTAYQPQHF	TGTGCCAGCAGTCTGACAGCGTATCAGCCCCAGCATTTT
TRBV6-5	NA	TRBJ2-5	NA	CASSYRRGSETQYF	TGTGCCAGCAGTTACAGGAGGGGTTCAGAGACCCAGTACTTC
TRBV6-6	TRBD2	TRBJ2-5	NA	CANVGLAVRETQYF	TGTGCCAACGTGGGACTAGCGGTTAGGGAGACCCAGTACTTC
TRBV11-3	NA	TRBJ2-3	NA	CASSGRGGIPSTDTQYF	TGTGCCAGCAGCGGCCGGGGTGGGATCCCTAGCACAGATACGCAGTATTTT
TRBV27	NA	TRBJ1-1	NA	CASSLSFGGQTLNTEAFF	TGTGCCAGCAGTTTAAGCTTCGGTGGGCAGACCTTGAACACTGAAGCTTTCTTT
TRBV5-4	NA	TRBJ2-5	NA	CASRPPGQETQYF	TGTGCCAGCAGACCTCCGGGGCAAGAGACCCAGTACTTC
TRBV5-1	NA	TRBJ1-1	NA	CASSGGEEGTEAFF	TGCGCCAGCAGCGGCGGGGAGGAGGGGACTGAAGCTTTCTTT
TRBV15	TRBD1	TRBJ1-4	once	CATSRRGPATNEKLFF	TGTGCCACCAGCAGAAGGGGGCCAGCAACTAATGAAAAACTGTTTTTT
TRBV6-6	NA	TRBJ2-1	NA	CASSYGGLTNEQFF	TGTGCCAGCAGTTATGGAGGGTTGACCAATGAGCAGTTCTTC
TRBV9	NA	TRBJ1-4	NA	CASSAPTSGSKEKLFF	TGTGCCAGCAGCGCCCCAACGTCCGGGTCGAAAGAAAAACTGTTTTTT
TRBV9	NA	TRBJ1-1	NA	CASSATGMNTEAFF	TGTGCCAGCAGCGCAACAGGGATGAACACTGAAGCTTTCTTT
TRBV7-9	NA	TRBJ1-1	NA	CSSSLYYLKWYTEAFF	TGTTCCAGCAGCTTGTACTACCTGAAGTGGTACACTGAAGCTTTCTTT
TRBV19	TRBD2	TRBJ2-7	NA	CASSIEAGVPYEQYF	TGTGCCAGTAGTATAGAGGCGGGGGTGCCCTACGAGCAGTACTTC
TRBV5-1	TRBD1	TRBJ1-2	few	CASSFNRQGNYGYTF	TGCGCCAGCAGCTTCAATAGACAGGGTAACTATGGCTACACCTTC